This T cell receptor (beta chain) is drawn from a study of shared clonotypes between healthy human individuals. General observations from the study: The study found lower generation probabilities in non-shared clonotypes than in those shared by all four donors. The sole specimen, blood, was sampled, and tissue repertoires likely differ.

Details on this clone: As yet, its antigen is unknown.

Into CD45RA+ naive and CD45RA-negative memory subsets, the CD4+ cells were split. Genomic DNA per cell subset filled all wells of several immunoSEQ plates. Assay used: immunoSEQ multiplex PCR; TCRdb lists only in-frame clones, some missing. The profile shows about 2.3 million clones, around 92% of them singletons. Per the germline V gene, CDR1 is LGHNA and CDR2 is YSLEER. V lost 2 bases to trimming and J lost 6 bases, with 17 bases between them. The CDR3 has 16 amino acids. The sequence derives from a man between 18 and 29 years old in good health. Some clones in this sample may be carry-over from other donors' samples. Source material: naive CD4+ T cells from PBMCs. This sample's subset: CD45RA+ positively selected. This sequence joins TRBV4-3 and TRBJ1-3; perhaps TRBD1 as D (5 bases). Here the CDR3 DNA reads TGCGCCAGCAGCCAATCCACCCAGGGTTTAACAAACACCATATATTTT. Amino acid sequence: CASSQSTQGLTNTIYF.